These T cell receptor beta chains were read from a single sample in a study of control samples from healthy donors and cancer patients. Repertoires were generated with immunoSEQ multiplex PCR, while TCRdb's copy carries only in-frame clones and drops some. Of approximately 160,000 clones listed, about 90% were seen once; the top ten hold 0.68%. Sequenced material: blood. Receptor source: a woman younger than 45 in good health. Both conserved end residues are part of each CDR3. D genes are given only for firm matches. Clone size is not always given. Where it is, it says once, few, many or a class for expanded clones.

V gene	clone size	D gene	J gene	CDR3 DNA	CDR3 protein
TRBV18	.	.	TRBJ1-1	TGTGCCAGCTCACCCGGCATGAACACTGAAGCTTTCTTT	CASSPGMNTEAFF
TRBV7-9	.	TRBD1	TRBJ1-1	TGTGCCAGCAGCTTAGAGACAGGGAAGGTTGAAGCTTTCTTT	CASSLETGKVEAFF
TRBV5-6	.	.	TRBJ2-5	TGTGCCAGCAGCCCCGGGACAATCCAAGAGACCCAGTACTTC	CASSPGTIQETQYF
TRBV29-1	.	.	TRBJ1-2	TGCAGCGTTGAAGTGGGCCCCGGTGGCTACACCTTC	CSVEVGPGGYTF
TRBV4-2	.	TRBD2	TRBJ2-1	TGTGCCAGCAGCCAAGAACCCCGACTAGCGGGAGGGGATAATGAGCAGTTCTTC	CASSQEPRLAGGDNEQFF
TRBV27	.	TRBD2	TRBJ2-7	TGTGCCAGCAGAAGTGGTCTTAGCGGGAGGAGATACGAGCAGTACTTC	CASRSGLSGRRYEQYF
TRBV27	.	TRBD1	TRBJ1-6	TGTGCCAGCAGTTTAGAGTGGGACAGGGTGGGCACCCTCCACTTT	CASSLEWDRVGTLHF
TRBV7-9	.	.	TRBJ2-7	TGTGCCAGCAGCCCCGGATTTATCGGCGAGCAGTACTTC	CASSPGFIGEQYF
TRBV2	.	TRBD2	TRBJ2-3	TGTGCCAGCAGTGAAGCTAGGTTTGGAAGGTTTGGAGCGGGAGGGAACACAGATACGCAGTATTTT	CASSEARFGRFGAGGNTDTQYF
TRBV19	.	.	TRBJ1-3	TGTGCCAGTAGTATTGGACCTACCCCCTCTGGAAACACCATATATTTT	CASSIGPTPSGNTIYF
TRBV2	.	.	TRBJ1-4	TGTGCCAGCAGCCTCGTCGAACCTGGGACCCCAACTAATGAAAAACTGTTTTTT	CASSLVEPGTPTNEKLFF
TRBV11-2	.	TRBD1	TRBJ2-3	TGTGCCAGCAGCTCTCGACAGGGGTTGGATACGCAGTATTTT	CASSSRQGLDTQYF
TRBV6-6	.	.	TRBJ2-1	TGTGCCAGCAGGGGCTGGGGAGAAGTCTATGAGCAGTTCTTC	CASRGWGEVYEQFF
TRBV5-1	.	.	TRBJ2-5	TGCGCCAGCAGCTCTAGGCGGGCACAAGAGACCCAGTACTTC	CASSSRRAQETQYF
TRBV19	.	TRBD1	TRBJ2-5	TGTGCCAGTAGTGAAGGGGGCAACGAGGAGACCCAGTACTTC	CASSEGGNEETQYF
TRBV15	.	TRBD1	TRBJ1-2	TGTGCCACCAGCATAGGACAGGGACGGAGGGGCTACACCTTC	CATSIGQGRRGYTF
TRBV24-1	.	TRBD1	TRBJ2-5	TGTGCCACCAGTGAAGGGACAGGGAACCCGCAAGAGACCCAGTACTTC	CATSEGTGNPQETQYF
TRBV4-2	.	TRBD2	TRBJ2-7	TGTGCCAGCAGCCTTATGCCGGGACTAGGGGGACTCGAGCAGTACTTC	CASSLMPGLGGLEQYF
TRBV12-3/TRBV12-4	.	TRBD2	TRBJ2-7	TGTGCCAGCACACTAGCGGGAGCCTACGAGCAGTACTTC	CASTLAGAYEQYF
TRBV15	.	.	TRBJ2-2	TGTGCCACCAGCAGCGACAGGACCGGGGAGCTGTTTTTT	CATSSDRTGELFF
TRBV21-1	.	.	TRBJ2-7	TGTGCCAGCAGCAAACCCCTAGGGACAGGTCGGAGGGATTACTACGAGCAGTACTTC	CASSKPLGTGRRDYYEQYF
TRBV28	once	.	TRBJ1-4	TGTGCCAGCACATCCCCCCGAGGGGGAGAAGAAAAACTGTTTTTT	CASTSPRGGEEKLFF
TRBV5-1	.	.	TRBJ2-7	TGCGCCAGCAGTAAGAATAGCGGCGTTCTCTCCTACGAGCAGTACTTC	CASSKNSGVLSYEQYF
TRBV5-1	.	.	TRBJ2-1	TGCGCCAGCAGCTTGAGGGCGTACAATGAGCAGTTCTTC	CASSLRAYNEQFF
TRBV9	.	TRBD1	TRBJ1-6	TGTGCCAGCAGCGTAGCCGACAGGGTTTCACCCCTCCACTTT	CASSVADRVSPLHF
TRBV6-1	.	.	TRBJ2-7	TGTGCCAGCAGTGAGGTTGCAAGCTACGAGCAGTACTTC	CASSEVASYEQYF
TRBV11-2	.	.	TRBJ2-7	TGTGCCAGCAGCTGGGCGGGTCCCTTCTCCTACGAGCAGTACTTC	CASSWAGPFSYEQYF
TRBV7-8	.	.	TRBJ1-5	TGTGCCAGCAGCCCCGACAGGAATCAGCCCCAGCATTTT	CASSPDRNQPQHF
TRBV4-3	.	.	TRBJ2-1	TGCGCCAGCAGCCTGGACTCGAGCTCCTACAATGAGCAGTTCTTC	CASSLDSSSYNEQFF
TRBV15	.	.	TRBJ1-1	TGTGCCACCAGCAGAGATAATGACCTCTTGGCAGCTTTCTTT	CATSRDNDLLAAFF
TRBV19	.	.	TRBJ1-3	TGTGCCAGTAGTATAGGAGGCAGCTCTGGAAACACCATATATTTT	CASSIGGSSGNTIYF
TRBV20-1	.	TRBD1	TRBJ1-2	TGCAGTGCTAGTCGACAGGGCTATGGCTACACCTTC	CSASRQGYGYTF